This TCR beta chain came from a study of cytomegalovirus exposure and HLA in healthy donors. Study-level points and caveats: Rarity characterized most TCR sequences, yet some public TCRs appeared in many donors.

A multiplex PCR was run with 60 Vbeta primers and 13 Jbeta primers. Source study methods: A later analysis tallied approximately 80 million unique TCR beta chains, about 12 million of them shared. TCRdb's table, derived via immunoSEQ multiplex PCR, lists solely in-frame clones and lacks some. For V, J and clone size, that table is used; D and trimming come from the DNA. Of fewer than 200,000 clones listed, 70% to 85% are singletons. Though probably carrying unrecorded immune exposures, donors were nominally healthy at sampling. Germline values: CDR1 LNHDA, CDR2 SQIVND (reference sequence). There are 14 residues in the CDR3. V gave up 1 base and J gave up 4 bases, with 11 bases separating them. This clone was detected a few times. Its antigen remains unknown.

Sequenced sample: PBMCs. The clonotype comes from a human donor in good health. This chain connects TRBV19 to TRBJ2-7; tentative D call: TRBD1 (6 bases). The CDR3 loop reads CASSIGTTGYEQYF. In DNA form, the CDR3 reads TGTGCCAGTAGTATAGGGACCACAGGGTACGAGCAGTACTTC.